This T cell receptor (beta chain) was found in a study of T cells in Graves' hyperthyroidism and ophthalmopathy. Diagnosis rested on symptoms, serum thyroxine and TRAb, thyroid ultrasound, and orbital computed tomography. Study-level findings and limits: Most clonotypes that expanded in the thyroid above 0.001 also showed up in blood.

The V segment lost 4 bases and the J segment 4 bases; nucleotides outside the gene matches: 10. Germline assignment: CDR1 SGDLS and CDR2 YYNGEE. The CDR3 has 16 residues. Turning to this clonotype: Its specificity is not known.

The source material, RNA transcripts, was used to amplify TCR beta CDR3 regions. Researchers ran a first-round RT-PCR on the TCR CDR3 using the HTBI primer set. From the multiplex PCR reads, TCRdb called clonotypes with MiXCR, one entry per CDR3 protein. This sample has hundreds of thousands of distinct CDR3 sequences; roughly 46% occur once, and the top ten carry approximately 6.8%. Input material: peripheral blood or thyroid tissue (not recorded which). V and J are TRBV9 and TRBJ1-5, with 8 bases matching TRBD1. This clonotype originated in an adult man with Graves' disease, either hyperthyroidism or ophthalmopathy (not recorded which). CDR3 in DNA: TGTGCCAGCAGCCCAGCAGCAGACAGGGGTAATCAGCCCCAGCATTTT. It yields the protein CASSPAADRGNQPQHF.